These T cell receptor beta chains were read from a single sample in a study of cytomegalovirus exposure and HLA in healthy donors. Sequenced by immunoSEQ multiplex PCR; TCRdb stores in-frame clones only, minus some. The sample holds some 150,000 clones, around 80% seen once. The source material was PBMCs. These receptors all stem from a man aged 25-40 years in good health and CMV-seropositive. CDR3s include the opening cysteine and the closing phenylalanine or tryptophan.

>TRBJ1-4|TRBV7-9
CSSSWTDTTNEKLFF
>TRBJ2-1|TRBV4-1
CASRRQGYNEQFF
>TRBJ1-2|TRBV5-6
CASSFTGGHYGYTF
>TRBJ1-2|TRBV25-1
CASSEYGNGYTF
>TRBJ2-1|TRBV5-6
CASSLGLWNEQFF
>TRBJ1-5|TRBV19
CASSHYQGAESNQPQHF
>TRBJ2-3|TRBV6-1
CASGRGRLATDTQYF
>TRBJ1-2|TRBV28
CASSFEAGGYGYTF
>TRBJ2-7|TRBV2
CASSEGLAREQYF
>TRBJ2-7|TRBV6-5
CASSSGTGGDEQYF
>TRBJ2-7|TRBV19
CASSNTTGKQYF
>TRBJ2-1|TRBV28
CASSSAGGPYNEQFF
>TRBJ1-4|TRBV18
CASSPLPSSGTALHEKLFF
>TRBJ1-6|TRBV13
CASSKGQGAPSPLHF
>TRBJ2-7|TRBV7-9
CASSGPRTSRDPYEQYF
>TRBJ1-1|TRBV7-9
CSSSLDRVPPEAFF
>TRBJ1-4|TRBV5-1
CASSEAGARRGRKLFF
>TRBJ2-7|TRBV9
CASSVSQGRVNEQYF
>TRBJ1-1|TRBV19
CASSIDLEPWEAFF
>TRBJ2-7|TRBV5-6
CASSAPAKKRGRYEQYF
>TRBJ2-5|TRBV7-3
CASSPPRRDQETQYF
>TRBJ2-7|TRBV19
CASSNQGVSYEQYF
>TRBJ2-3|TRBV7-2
CASSLVASGDTQYF
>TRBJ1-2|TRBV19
CASSSDRTNYGYTF
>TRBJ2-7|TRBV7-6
CASSVTQPGQGYEQYF
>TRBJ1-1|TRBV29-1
CSVVGQGSRAFF
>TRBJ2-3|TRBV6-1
CASSVRLRGSTDTQYF
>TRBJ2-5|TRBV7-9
CASSLVTDQETQYF
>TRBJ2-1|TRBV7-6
CASSSQSGGLYNEQFF
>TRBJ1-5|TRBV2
CASSRDRESNQPQHF
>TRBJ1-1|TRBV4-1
CASSPGARGATEAFF
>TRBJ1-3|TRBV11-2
CASSLQGPGNTIYF
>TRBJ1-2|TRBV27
CASSLSPITGEDGYTF
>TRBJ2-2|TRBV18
CASSLLNTGELFF
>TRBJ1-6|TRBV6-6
CASSYGGRVDSPLHF
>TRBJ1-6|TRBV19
CASRVSSYNSPLHF
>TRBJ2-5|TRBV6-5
CASSLAGGGETQYF
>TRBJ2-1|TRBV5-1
CASSSPTGRDEQFF
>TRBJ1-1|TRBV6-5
CASSYLSMNTEAFF
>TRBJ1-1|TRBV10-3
CAIKRGMRVTEAFF
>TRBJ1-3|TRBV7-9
CASSSRSRDANTIYF
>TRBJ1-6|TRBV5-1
CASSSGGYNSPLHF
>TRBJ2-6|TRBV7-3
CASSLRAVASGTGANVLTF
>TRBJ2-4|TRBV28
CASSPSGVENIQYF
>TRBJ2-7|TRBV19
CASRESGSYEQYF
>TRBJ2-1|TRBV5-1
CASSFSGSSYNEQFF
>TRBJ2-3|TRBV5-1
CASSLGLAGETDTQYF
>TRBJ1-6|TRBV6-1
CASSQQGALNSPLHF
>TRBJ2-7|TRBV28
CASSPPEAWVYEQYF
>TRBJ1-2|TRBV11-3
CASSLGQAGYGYTF
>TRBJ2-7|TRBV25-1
CASAPTGGQPSRPLEQYF
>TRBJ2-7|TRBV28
CASSLSLAVYGGEQYF
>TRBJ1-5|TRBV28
CGSRGSSNQPQHF